This T cell receptor (beta chain) was sequenced in a study of blood T cell repertoires in COVID-19. TCRdb keeps only in-frame clones here, not all; method: immunoSEQ multiplex PCR. The sample yields about 380,000 clones, approximately 90% seen once. This CDR3 region has 17 residues. Germline V lookup: CDR1 SGHKS, CDR2 YYEKEE (reference sequence). The V end was cut by 5 bases, the J end by 3 bases, with 18 bases between. Cohorts were based on clinical histories the participants reported. Cohort 3 recovery required two negative PCRs, clearance, or symptom resolution. The chain has TRBV5-5 and TRBJ2-6, with TRBD2 as a possible D gene (7 bases). The sequencing input was PBMCs or T cells enriched from blood (not recorded which). This clonotype was obtained from a woman younger than 35 who had recovered from COVID-19. CDR3 coding DNA: TGTGCCAGCAGACCGTGGGGGGGCCCCGGTGGGGCCAACGTCCTGACTTTC. It specifies CASRPWGGPGGANVLTF.